The 28 T cell receptor beta chains below were found in one sample sequenced in a study of T cells in Graves' hyperthyroidism and ophthalmopathy. RNA transcripts were the template for amplifying TCR beta CDR3 regions. The study used the HTBI primer set for a first-round RT-PCR of the TCR CDR3. TCRdb independently ran MiXCR on the multiplex PCR reads; one entry per CDR3 protein. Among about 600,000 distinct CDR3 sequences listed, 12% to 15% were seen once. Specimen: blood. The receptors come from a young woman with Graves' ophthalmopathy.

This clonotype has only a few counts. V usage is TRBV18 and J usage is TRBJ2-2; D perhaps matches TRBD2 (5 bases). The CDR3 totals 17 residues. V shed 2 bases and J shed 5 bases, with 18 bases lying between them. Per the germline V gene, CDR1 is KGHSH and CDR2 is LQKENI. CDR3 bases: TGTGCCAGCTCACCATTTAAAGCTAGCAGAACTACCGGGGAGCTGTTTTTT. Its translation is CASSPFKASRTTGELFF.

A few counts support this clonotype. This sequence joins TRBV6-1 and TRBJ1-5; D uncertain. From germline, CDR1 is MNHNS and CDR2 SASEGT. The CDR3 is made up of 14 amino acids. Trimming pared 8 bases from V and 0 bases from J, leaving 11 bases between. For the CDR3, the DNA is TGTGCCAGCGTGTTGGACCATAGCAATCAGCCCCAGCATTTT. This translates into CASVLDHSNQPQHF.

Remarks on this clonotype: This likely comes from a read error, as the CDR3 has no conserved phenylalanine or tryptophan at its end. V usage is TRBV4-2 and J usage is TRBJ2-7; 7 bases are a match to TRBD1. J was trimmed by 3 bases and V by 4 bases; bases with no gene match: 6. In germline, CDR1 is LGHNA, CDR2 YNFKEQ. The CDR3 runs to 14 residues. The CDR3, as DNA: TGTGCCAGCAGCCGCCGGGACAGAGACTACGAGCAGTACTCC. It is translated as CASSRRDRDYEQYS.

This clonotype was found many times. The genes are TRBV6-2 or TRBV6-3 and TRBJ2-1; 11 nucleotides match TRBD2. V lost 6 bases, J lost 3 bases, and 19 bases stayed unmatched. This CDR3 comprises 20 residues. The germline CDR1 and CDR2 sequences are MNHEY and SVGEGT. CDR3 in amino acids: CASRHKIWTSGRTIYNEQFF. Written as DNA, the CDR3 is TGTGCCAGCAGACACAAAATATGGACTAGCGGGCGGACAATCTACAATGAGCAGTTCTTC.

The V and J genes are TRBV7-9 and TRBJ1-3, with 10 bases aligning to TRBD1. J was trimmed by 0 bases and V by 6 bases; bases with no gene match: 5. The CDR3 is made up of 16 amino acids. Germline V gene sequence: CDR1 SEHNR, CDR2 FQNEAQ (reference sequence). CDR3 sequence: CASSLWDRGSGNTIYF. The CDR3 DNA is TGTGCCAGCAGTCTATGGGACAGGGGCTCTGGAAACACCATATATTTT.

This clonotype was recorded a few times. The chain joins TRBV4-3 to TRBJ2-5; TRBD1 agrees at 9 bases. The CDR3 is made up of 16 amino acids. Germline-derived CDR1 and CDR2 are LGHNA and YSLEER. V was pared by 0 bases and J by 2 bases, with 4 bases of the junction left unmatched. CDR3 in DNA: TGCGCCAGCAGCCAAGATTGGACAGGGGCGCAAGAGACCCAGTACTTC. Translation gives CASSQDWTGAQETQYF.

The chain links TRBV28 to TRBJ2-1, with D tentatively TRBD2 (6 bases). The CDR3 contains 17 residues. Germline loops: CDR1 MDHEN, CDR2 SYDVKM. V dropped 3 bases and J dropped 1 base, with 16 bases sitting between them. The CDR3 here is CASSFSKTSFSYNEQFF. The DNA of the CDR3 is TGTGCCAGCAGTTTCTCAAAGACTAGTTTTTCCTACAATGAGCAGTTCTTC.

This clonotype was seen ten or more times. The chain has TRBV29-1 and TRBJ1-3; D perhaps matches TRBD1 (5 bases). Trimming took off 7 bases at V and 0 bases at J, with 13 bases between the two ends. The CDR3 totals 14 residues. Germline assignment: CDR1 SQVTM and CDR2 ANQGSEA. CDR3 loop: CSASGGASGNTIYF. The CDR3 bases are TGCAGCGCCTCTGGGGGTGCCTCTGGAAACACCATATATTTT.

This clonotype was picked up many times. The CDR3: CASSYSSQGETQYF. The CDR3 DNA sequence: TGTGCCAGCAGTTACTCGAGTCAGGGGGAGACCCAGTACTTC. The chain is built from TRBV6-5 and TRBJ2-5; D possibly corresponds to TRBD1 (6 bases). Germline V gene sequence: CDR1 MNHEY, CDR2 SVGAGI. The CDR3 is made up of 14 amino acids. V dropped 0 bases and J dropped 5 bases, with 10 bases sitting between them.

This clonotype turned up a few times. DNA for the CDR3: TGCGCCAGCAGCCACCCCCCGGGGAGACAGCCCGAGCAGTACTTC. Its protein product is CASSHPPGRQPEQYF. The J gene is TRBJ2-7, the V gene TRBV4-1; D possibly uses TRBD1 or TRBD2 (5 bases each). V lost 3 bases to trimming and J lost 6 bases, with 18 bases between them. The V gene's germline CDR1 is MGHRA and CDR2 YSYEKL. This CDR3 has 15 residues.

This clonotype was observed at least ten times. CDR3 sequence reads: CASSSISYEQYF. CDR3 bases: TGTGCCAGCAGTTCCATCTCCTACGAGCAGTACTTC. The chain employs TRBV28 and TRBJ2-7; D gene unclear. Germline V gene sequence: CDR1 MDHEN, CDR2 SYDVKM. The V end lost 4 bases, the J end lost 0 bases, and 4 bases lay between the germline ends. The CDR3 runs to 12 residues.

This clonotype was seen many times. This sequence joins TRBV11-3 and TRBJ2-7; 8 bases are shared with TRBD1. There are 14 residues in the CDR3. Germline V gene sequence: CDR1 SGHNT, CDR2 YENEEA. V gave up 5 bases and J gave up 6 bases; unmatched junction bases: 9. CDR3 DNA: TGTGCCAGCAGCCCGGGGATGGACAGGGTCGAGCAGTACTTC. This gives the protein CASSPGMDRVEQYF.

This clonotype has ten or more counts. The rearrangement uses TRBV2 and TRBJ1-5; maybe TRBD1 (5 bases). The V end was cut by 3 bases, the J end by 4 bases, with 10 bases between. Germline V gives CDR1 SNHLY, CDR2 FYNNEI. The CDR3 loop spans 14 amino acids. The CDR3 DNA sequence: TGTGCCAGCAGTGAGGGGGGAGGGAATCAGCCCCAGCATTTT. Protein sequence: CASSEGGGNQPQHF.

This clonotype came up many times. The genes are TRBV12-3 or TRBV12-4 and TRBJ2-4; D unclear. V was trimmed by 2 bases and J by 6 bases, leaving 8 bases between them. This CDR3 contains 13 residues. CDR3: CASSLRELNIQYF. Here the CDR3 DNA reads TGTGCCAGCAGTTTAAGGGAATTAAACATTCAGTACTTC.

This clonotype was recorded many times. The rearrangement uses TRBV5-1 and TRBJ2-7; D might be TRBD1 (5 bases). The V end lost 1 base, the J end lost 2 bases, and 7 bases lay between the germline ends. CDR3 length: 13 residues. Germline values: CDR1 SGHRS, CDR2 YFSETQ. The CDR3 region has the DNA TGCGCCAGCAGCTTGCAGGGAACCTACGAGCAGTACTTC. Protein sequence: CASSLQGTYEQYF.

This clonotype has only a few counts. V usage is TRBV12-5 and J usage is TRBJ1-2; TRBD1 matches at 9 bases. Germline V gives CDR1 LGHNT, CDR2 FRNRAP. This CDR3 has 12 residues. The J segment lost 9 bases and the V segment lost 3 bases, leaving 2 bases of the junction unmatched. The DNA for the CDR3 is TGTGCTAGTGGTTTACAGGGGGCCAGCTACACCTTC. This encodes CASGLQGASYTF.

At least ten counts were recorded for this clonotype. CDR3 amino acids: CASSGQTGGPPATNEKLFF. CDR3 sequence (DNA): TGTGCCAGCAGCGGACAGACAGGGGGCCCTCCTGCAACTAATGAAAAACTGTTTTTT. The genes are TRBV7-2 and TRBJ1-4; TRBD1 aligns across 10 bases. The CDR3 runs 19 residues. Germline loops: CDR1 SGHTA, CDR2 FQGNSA. V gave up 5 bases and J gave up 0 bases; unmatched junction bases: 12.

This clonotype was detected ten times or more. The chain is built from TRBV28 and TRBJ2-7, with 11 bases lining up with TRBD2. This CDR3 has 15 amino acids. Germline-derived CDR1 and CDR2 are MDHEN and SYDVKM. Germline trimming cut 2 bases from V and 6 bases from J; bases unmatched to any gene: 6. This CDR3 reads CASSLGSGRAGEQYF. Here the CDR3 DNA reads TGTGCCAGCAGTTTAGGTAGCGGGAGGGCAGGCGAGCAGTACTTC.

The gene calls are TRBV6-4 and TRBJ2-4, with D maybe TRBD2 (5 bases). This CDR3 is 18 amino acids long. Germline CDR1 is MRHNA and CDR2 is SNTAGT. V shed 4 bases and J shed 1 base, with 20 bases lying between them. CDR3 coding DNA: TGTGCCAGCAGTGCCCACGGTCGGGATAGTGTTGCCAAAAACATTCAGTACTTC. It specifies CASSAHGRDSVAKNIQYF.

This clonotype occurred many times. The chain combines TRBV11-3 with TRBJ2-1; D may be TRBD1 or TRBD2 (5 bases each). Trimming pared 5 bases from V and 8 bases from J, leaving 16 bases between. Germline CDR1 reads SGHNT; CDR2 reads YENEEA. The CDR3 extends over 14 amino acids. Here the CDR3 reads CASSPGGWGDEQFF. Here the CDR3 DNA reads TGTGCCAGCAGCCCCGGAGGCTGGGGCGATGAGCAGTTCTTC.

This clonotype was recorded many times. The chain recombines TRBV11-3 with TRBJ2-1; TRBD2 aligns across 7 bases. The CDR3 covers 16 residues. The germline gives CDR1 SGHNT, CDR2 YENEEA. The V and J ends lost 3 bases and 1 base, in that order; junction bases with no gene match: 6. The DNA of the CDR3 is TGTGCCAGCAGCTTTTGGGCGGGAGCTTCCTACAATGAGCAGTTCTTC. It is translated as CASSFWAGASYNEQFF.

This clonotype was seen at least ten times. The chain uses TRBV5-1 and TRBJ2-7; no firm D call. The V gene's germline CDR1 is SGHRS and CDR2 YFSETQ. V was pared by 4 bases and J by 3 bases, with 11 bases between. The CDR3 is 13 amino acids. The CDR3 bases are TGCGCCAGCAGCCCCCCGCGCGACTACGAGCAGTACTTC. Encoded protein: CASSPPRDYEQYF.

This clonotype was counted between two and nine times. The V call is TRBV20-1, the J call TRBJ1-6; TRBD1 matches at 9 bases. V shed 4 bases and J 9 bases; nucleotides not matched to a gene: 4. CDR1 and CDR2 (germline): DFQATT, SNEGSKA (reference sequence). This CDR3 is 13 amino acids long. CDR3: CSAKTGGRSPLHF. CDR3 nucleotides: TGCAGTGCTAAAACAGGGGGCCGTTCACCCCTCCACTTT.

This clonotype was detected ten times or more. CDR3 protein: CASSPFSAGTTEAFF. CDR3 coding DNA: TGTGCCAGCAGTCCTTTTTCAGCAGGGACCACTGAAGCTTTCTTT. J is TRBJ1-1 and V is TRBV27, with a possible D match to TRBD1 (5 bases). Trimming cost V 5 bases and J 4 bases, with 17 bases left between them. The CDR3 loop spans 15 amino acids. Germline V gene sequence: CDR1 MNHEY, CDR2 SMNVEV (reference sequence).

This clonotype has ten or more counts. The chain recombines TRBV27 with TRBJ2-7; 8 bases match TRBD1. From germline, CDR1 is MNHEY and CDR2 SMNVEV (reference sequence). V shed 7 bases, J shed 5 bases, and the junction held 4 bases outside the gene matches. The CDR3 is made up of 12 amino acids. The CDR3 nucleotides are TGTGCCAGCAAGACAGGGGTAAACGAGCAGTACTTC. It is translated as CASKTGVNEQYF.

V gene TRBV5-6 combines with J gene TRBJ2-3, with D possibly matching TRBD1 (5 bases). The CDR3 runs 17 residues. CDR1 SGHDT and CDR2 YYEEEE come from the germline V gene. V was pared by 0 bases and J by 0 bases, with 14 bases between. CDR3: CASSLEVGPLSTDTQYF. The CDR3 coding sequence is TGTGCCAGCAGCTTGGAGGTGGGGCCTCTTAGCACAGATACGCAGTATTTT.

This clonotype came up many times. The chain joins TRBV12-3 or TRBV12-4 to TRBJ2-7; TRBD1 is a possible D gene (5 bases). This CDR3 is 14 amino acids long. V gave up 6 bases and J gave up 6 bases, with 18 bases separating them. The CDR3 loop reads CASRPTIGQREQYF. The CDR3 DNA follows: TGTGCCAGCAGGCCTACTATCGGACAACGCGAGCAGTACTTC.

This clonotype was counted many times. V usage is TRBV7-9 and J usage is TRBJ2-1, with 10 bases identical to TRBD2. CDR1 is SEHNR and CDR2 is FQNEAQ in the germline V gene (reference sequence). The junction had 6 bases not matched to a gene; V was cut back by 4 bases and J by 0 bases. The CDR3 runs to 17 residues. CDR3 amino acids: CASSYSPSGSSYNEQFF. CDR3 in DNA: TGTGCCAGCAGCTACTCCCCTAGCGGGAGCTCCTACAATGAGCAGTTCTTC.